This is a list of T cell receptor beta chains from one sample in a study of response to subunit inactivated influenza vaccine. TCRdb re-called the RT-PCR reads through MiXCR, storing one row per CDR3 protein. The table shows approximately 530,000 distinct CDR3 sequences, with around 8% occurring only once. Here the sequenced sample was PBMCs from blood, taken approximately 25 months after vaccination. These receptors originate from a man aged 50 to 75 who received an inactivated influenza vaccine. CDR3s include the opening cysteine and the closing phenylalanine or tryptophan. The D gene is left open where the match is weak. Some rows mark clone size as missing; the rest say once, few, many or name a class of expanded clone.

CASSLGGLDYEQYF,TGTGCCAGCAGTTTGGGGGGGCTCGACTACGAGCAGTACTTC,many,TRBV28,TRBJ2-7,NA
CSVAGGGSSSYEQYF,TGCAGCGTGGCGGGGGGCGGAAGTAGCTCCTACGAGCAGTACTTC,many,TRBV29-1,TRBJ2-7,TRBD2
CASSYYGGNEQFF,TGTGCCAGCAGTTACTATGGGGGGAATGAGCAGTTCTTC,once,TRBV6-2/TRBV6-3,TRBJ2-1,NA
CASNEQANSPLHF,TGCGCCAGCAATGAACAGGCGAATTCACCCCTCCACTTT,NA,TRBV4-3,TRBJ1-6,NA
CSARRDTGSEQYF,TGCAGTGCTAGAAGGGACACTGGGTCCGAGCAGTACTTC,few,TRBV20-1,TRBJ2-7,NA
CASSVGFGDTQYF,TGTGCCAGCAGCGTCGGCTTCGGGGATACGCAGTATTTT,many,TRBV7-2,TRBJ2-3,NA
CASSLGVLAVSSYEQYF,TGTGCCAGCAGTTTAGGAGTACTAGCGGTAAGCTCCTACGAGCAGTACTTC,NA,TRBV28,TRBJ2-7,TRBD2
CASSPSGFLRGPTYEQYF,TGTGCCAGCAGCCCTAGTGGGTTTCTAAGGGGGCCCACCTACGAGCAGTACTTC,NA,TRBV11-3,TRBJ2-7,TRBD1
CASSLDLSGGYTF,TGTGCCAGCAGTCTTGACCTTTCTGGCGGCTACACCTTC,few,TRBV6-1,TRBJ1-2,NA
CASSATVSKNIQYF,TGTGCCAGCAGCGCGACAGTGTCCAAAAACATTCAGTACTTC,few,TRBV7-2,TRBJ2-4,NA
CASSRDLAHEQYF,TGTGCCAGCAGTCGGGACCTCGCCCACGAGCAGTACTTC,few,TRBV12-3/TRBV12-4,TRBJ2-7,NA
CASRLGLADPTGELFF,TGCGCCAGCAGACTGGGACTAGCGGACCCCACCGGGGAGCTGTTTTTT,few,TRBV5-1,TRBJ2-2,TRBD2
CASSVGRGANEQFF,TGTGCCAGCAGCGTCGGGAGGGGTGCAAATGAGCAGTTCTTC,few,TRBV7-9,TRBJ2-1,TRBD2
CASRPDRGATEAFF,TGTGCCAGCAGACCGGACAGGGGGGCCACTGAAGCTTTCTTT,NA,TRBV2,TRBJ1-1,TRBD1
CASRRLTHRTDTQYF,TGTGCCAGCCGGCGCCTAACCCATCGCACAGATACGCAGTATTTT,NA,TRBV11-2,TRBJ2-3,NA
CASGQGLLNTEAFF,TGTGCCAGCGGCCAGGGGTTACTGAACACTGAAGCTTTCTTT,NA,TRBV13,TRBJ1-1,NA
CASSFTAYSGNTIYF,TGTGCCAGCAGCTTTACAGCTTACTCTGGAAACACCATATATTTT,few,TRBV7-2,TRBJ1-3,NA
CALGRSNEQFF,TGTGCTTTGGGCAGGTCAAATGAGCAGTTCTTC,NA,TRBV30,TRBJ2-1,NA
CSAHRGGGEKLFF,TGCAGTGCTCACAGGGGAGGGGGTGAAAAACTGTTTTTT,NA,TRBV20-1,TRBJ1-4,TRBD1
CASSPWDRGETQYF,TGTGCCAGCAGTCCCTGGGACAGAGGGGAGACCCAGTACTTC,many,TRBV28,TRBJ2-5,TRBD1
CSARTRDTQGNQPQHF,TGCAGTGCTAGAACCCGGGACACCCAGGGCAATCAGCCCCAGCATTTT,few,TRBV20-1,TRBJ1-5,NA
CSVENSNEQFF,TGCAGCGTTGAGAACAGCAATGAGCAGTTCTTC,NA,TRBV29-1,TRBJ2-1,NA
CSASVYGSQETQYF,TGCAGTGCTTCGGTATACGGCAGCCAAGAGACCCAGTACTTC,few,TRBV20-1,TRBJ2-5,NA
CASSSHKAEQYF,TGTGCCAGCAGTTCCCACAAGGCCGAGCAGTACTTC,few,TRBV27,TRBJ2-7,NA
CASSNTAYSNQPQHF,TGTGCCAGCAGTAATACAGCGTATAGCAATCAGCCCCAGCATTTT,few,TRBV6-1,TRBJ1-5,NA
CASSYLSGLQETQYF,TGTGCCAGCAGTTACTTGTCGGGATTACAAGAGACCCAGTACTTC,NA,TRBV6-5,TRBJ2-5,NA
CASSQEGQGAFAQYF,TGTGCCAGCAGCCAAGAGGGACAGGGGGCGTTCGCCCAGTACTTC,once,TRBV4-2,TRBJ2-5,TRBD1
CSAPETGRTEAFF,TGCAGTGCTCCAGAGACAGGGAGAACTGAAGCTTTCTTT,NA,TRBV20-1,TRBJ1-1,TRBD1
CASSPGLAGADEQFF,TGTGCCAGCAGCCCAGGACTAGCGGGAGCGGATGAGCAGTTCTTC,NA,TRBV9,TRBJ2-1,TRBD2
CASSPRDRTYNEQFF,TGTGCCAGCAGCCCCCGGGACAGGACCTACAATGAGCAGTTCTTC,many,TRBV3-1,TRBJ2-1,TRBD1
CASSHSAGGHEQYF,TGTGCCAGCAGCCACTCGGCGGGTGGCCACGAGCAGTACTTC,few,TRBV3-1,TRBJ2-7,NA
CASRWGISYNEQFF,TGTGCCAGCAGGTGGGGCATCTCCTACAATGAGCAGTTCTTC,NA,TRBV12-3/TRBV12-4,TRBJ2-1,NA
CASQGENYGYTF,TGTGCCAGTCAGGGCGAAAACTATGGCTACACCTTC,NA,TRBV12-3/TRBV12-4,TRBJ1-2,NA
CAISDSGGRNTEAFF,TGTGCCATCAGTGATTCCGGGGGGAGGAACACTGAAGCTTTCTTT,many,TRBV10-3,TRBJ1-1,NA
CASSNSQGDTQYF,TGTGCCAGCTCGAATAGCCAAGGAGATACGCAGTATTTT,few,TRBV7-3,TRBJ2-3,NA
CASSSGLAGNTQYF,TGTGCCAGCAGCTCCGGACTAGCGGGCAATACGCAGTATTTT,NA,TRBV9,TRBJ2-3,TRBD2
CASSLASGLAGYEQYF,TGTGCCAGCAGCTTAGCTTCAGGACTAGCGGGGTACGAGCAGTACTTC,many,TRBV7-2,TRBJ2-7,TRBD2
CASSLEGGAYEQYF,TGTGCCAGCAGCTTAGAAGGGGGGGCGTACGAGCAGTACTTC,few,TRBV7-9,TRBJ2-7,NA
CASRGGAYNEQFF,TGTGCCAGCAGAGGTGGAGCCTACAATGAGCAGTTCTTC,NA,TRBV12-3/TRBV12-4,TRBJ2-1,NA
CASSGQGGRYEQYF,TGTGCCAGCAGCGGACAGGGAGGGAGGTACGAGCAGTACTTC,few,TRBV12-3/TRBV12-4,TRBJ2-7,NA
CASSPGWYNEQFF,TGTGCCAGCAGCCCGGGGTGGTACAATGAGCAGTTCTTC,NA,TRBV11-2,TRBJ2-1,NA
CASSPTTGSGRNIQYF,TGTGCCAGCAGCCCAACTACCGGGTCAGGGCGAAACATTCAGTACTTC,NA,TRBV7-2,TRBJ2-4,NA
CASSYSQGGPEAFF,TGCGCCAGCAGCTATTCTCAGGGTGGGCCTGAAGCTTTCTTT,few,TRBV5-1,TRBJ1-1,NA
CSVVVGDTYYNEQFF,TGCAGCGTTGTCGTAGGTGACACCTATTACAATGAGCAGTTCTTC,few,TRBV29-1,TRBJ2-1,NA
CASSYGTGTYEQYF,TGTGCCAGCAGCTACGGGACAGGAACCTACGAGCAGTACTTC,NA,TRBV4-2,TRBJ2-7,TRBD1
CSAIPAFGEAFF,TGCAGTGCTATCCCGGCTTTTGGTGAAGCTTTCTTT,many,TRBV20-1,TRBJ1-1,NA
CASSQDGVARDGPNTGELFF,TGCGCCAGCAGCCAAGATGGCGTCGCACGGGACGGGCCTAACACCGGGGAGCTGTTTTTT,many,TRBV4-1,TRBJ2-2,NA
CASSLGQGGNTIYF,TGTGCCAGCAGCCTCGGACAGGGAGGAAACACCATATATTTT,many,TRBV5-1,TRBJ1-3,TRBD1
CSARDSMSDTQYF,TGCAGTGCTAGAGATTCGATGTCTGATACGCAGTATTTT,NA,TRBV20-1,TRBJ2-3,NA
CASSLRSGGTGELFF,TGTGCCAGCAGTTTAAGGTCCGGGGGGACCGGGGAGCTGTTTTTT,many,TRBV12-3/TRBV12-4,TRBJ2-2,TRBD2
CASSSSAIRAAGYTF,TGTGCCAGCAGTTCCAGCGCGATCAGGGCGGCTGGCTACACCTTC,NA,TRBV7-8,TRBJ1-2,NA
CASSLADPTYEQYF,TGCGCCAGCAGCTTGGCCGATCCGACGTACGAGCAGTACTTC,NA,TRBV5-1,TRBJ2-7,NA
CASRDWTLNEQFF,TGTGCCAGCAGAGACTGGACATTGAATGAGCAGTTCTTC,many,TRBV6-1,TRBJ2-1,NA
CASSLLLAGVGNEQFF,TGTGCCAGCAGTTTACTACTAGCGGGAGTAGGAAATGAGCAGTTCTTC,NA,TRBV27,TRBJ2-1,TRBD2
CASSLQGMNAYEQYF,TGTGCCAGCAGCCTACAGGGGATGAATGCCTACGAGCAGTACTTC,NA,TRBV14,TRBJ2-7,TRBD1